The rows below give T cell receptor beta chains drawn from one sample of a study of OX40 agonist ivuxolimab in advanced cancers. Sequenced by immunoSEQ multiplex PCR; TCRdb stores in-frame clones only, minus some. The sample has about 74,000 clones; 84% are singletons. The specimen was CD4+ or CD8+ T cells sorted from blood, collected in a trial of the OX40 agonist ivuxolimab. The receptors shown here come from an adult with an advanced solid tumor such as melanoma, head and neck, liver or kidney cancer. CDR3s include the opening cysteine and the closing phenylalanine or tryptophan. A D gene is named only where the DNA matches it firmly. Not all rows give a size; the values are once, few, many and, for expanded clones, a class.

V	D	size	J	DNA	CDR3
TRBV5-4	-	once	TRBJ2-5	TGTGCCAGCAGCCCGCCGGACACCAGCAGGGAGACCCAGTACTTC	CASSPPDTSRETQYF
TRBV29-1	-	-	TRBJ1-1	TGCAGCGTTGAAGGCGGGGCAGGGCTCGGAAGTGCTTTCTTT	CSVEGGAGLGSAFF
TRBV10-3	TRBD2	-	TRBJ2-1	TGTGCCATCAGTGAACTAGCGGGAGGTGGCAATGAGCAGTTCTTC	CAISELAGGGNEQFF
TRBV6-5	-	-	TRBJ1-1	TGTGCCAGCAGTCCCCCGGTGGGTCTAGCTTTCTTT	CASSPPVGLAFF
TRBV18	-	-	TRBJ2-7	TGTGCCAGCTCCCTTATACAGGAGGACGAGCAGTACTTC	CASSLIQEDEQYF
TRBV6-1	TRBD1	few	TRBJ1-1	TGTGCCAGCAGTCAAACAGGGGTTACTGAAGCTTTCTTT	CASSQTGVTEAFF
TRBV29-1	-	-	TRBJ1-5	TGCAGCGTTGAATTCGGGAAGAATCAGCCCCAGCATTTT	CSVEFGKNQPQHF
TRBV7-2	-	-	TRBJ2-7	TGTGCCAGCAGCTTTTCGACGGCGGGGGCCATTTACGAGCAGTACTTC	CASSFSTAGAIYEQYF
TRBV7-2	-	-	TRBJ2-3	TGTGCCAGCAGCCGATTTGGGGGCTCTAGCACAGATACGCAGTATTTT	CASSRFGGSSTDTQYF
TRBV27	-	once	TRBJ1-1	TGTGCCAGCGCCCGCAGTCGCCCCTATGAAGCTTTCTTT	CASARSRPYEAFF
TRBV19	TRBD1	-	TRBJ1-1	TGTGCCAGTAGTAAACAGGGGGATGGGACTGAAGCTTTCTTT	CASSKQGDGTEAFF
TRBV5-6	TRBD1	-	TRBJ1-2	TGTGCCAGCAGGAGTCCGGACAGGGGCCGTGGCTACACCTTC	CASRSPDRGRGYTF
TRBV7-8	TRBD1	-	TRBJ2-7	TGTGCCAGCAGCTTAGCGGGACAGGGGGTCTACGAGCAGTACTTC	CASSLAGQGVYEQYF
TRBV11-2	-	-	TRBJ1-1	TGTGCCAGCAGCTTAGGTCTAACAGTAGAAGCTTTCTTT	CASSLGLTVEAFF
TRBV21-1	-	-	TRBJ1-3	TGTGCCAGCAGCAAAGCTGGGAGCTCTGGAAACACCATATATTTT	CASSKAGSSGNTIYF
TRBV11-2	-	-	TRBJ2-2	TGTGCCAGCAGCTTAGTACGCCGCACCGGGGAGCTGTTTTTT	CASSLVRRTGELFF
TRBV6-5	-	-	TRBJ2-6	TGTGCCAGCAGTTACGAGGGGGCTGGGGCCAACGTCCTGACTTTC	CASSYEGAGANVLTF
TRBV28	-	-	TRBJ2-7	TGTGCCAGCAGCCCACCTAGAGTCTACGAGCAGTACTTC	CASSPPRVYEQYF
TRBV6-5	-	-	TRBJ1-2	TGTGCCAGCAGTTACGTGGGGGTTCATGGCTACACCTTC	CASSYVGVHGYTF
TRBV5-1	-	-	TRBJ1-1	TGCGCCAGCAGCTCTAGGACGGATGAAGCTTTCTTT	CASSSRTDEAFF
TRBV4-3	-	-	TRBJ1-1	TGCGCCAGCAGCCAAGGTTGGAGGGAAAGGAACACTGAAGCTTTCTTT	CASSQGWRERNTEAFF
TRBV28	-	once	TRBJ2-3	TGTGCCAGTATAACGGCGGGGTCGGGCACAGATACGCAGTATTTT	CASITAGSGTDTQYF
TRBV6-5	-	-	TRBJ2-7	TGTGCCAGCAGTTACGGACACTCCTACGAGCAGTACTTC	CASSYGHSYEQYF
TRBV27	TRBD2	-	TRBJ2-7	TGTGCCAGCAGAGAGGTAGCGGGCTCCTCCTACGAGCAGTACTTC	CASREVAGSSYEQYF
TRBV11-1	TRBD1	-	TRBJ1-1	TGTGCCAGCAGCTTACGGTCAGGGGGCAGGACTGAAGCTTTCTTT	CASSLRSGGRTEAFF
TRBV7-8	-	-	TRBJ2-3	TGTGCCAGCAGCTTAGGGCACACCACAGATACGCAGTATTTT	CASSLGHTTDTQYF
TRBV2	-	-	TRBJ2-1	TGTGCCAGCACCGGCAGGGTAAATTTCAATGAGCAGTTCTTC	CASTGRVNFNEQFF
TRBV29-1	-	few	TRBJ2-6	TGCAGCGTTCAAAGAGGGGCTGGGGCCAACGTCCTGACTTTC	CSVQRGAGANVLTF
TRBV10-3	-	few	TRBJ2-7	TGTGCCATCAGTGAGTCTATTAGGTTAGGAGTGAACGAGCAGTACTTC	CAISESIRLGVNEQYF
TRBV7-7	-	-	TRBJ2-1	TGTGCCAGCAGCTTAGTACCCGAAGGGGTCAATGAGCAGTTCTTC	CASSLVPEGVNEQFF
TRBV7-2	-	-	TRBJ1-1	TGTGCCAGCAGCTTAGGGGGCAGGGAGTGGGAAGCTTTCTTT	CASSLGGREWEAFF
TRBV9	TRBD1	-	TRBJ1-6	TGTGCCAGCAGCGCCCAGGGGGCTAGGGGTGATTCACCCCTCCACTTT	CASSAQGARGDSPLHF
TRBV7-9	-	-	TRBJ1-1	TGTGCCAGCAGCTTATCAGGGTATGAAGCTTTCTTT	CASSLSGYEAFF
TRBV7-9	-	once	TRBJ1-5	TGTGCCAGCAGCTTAGGCCCACAGGGTCAAGGGATTAGCAATCAGCCCCAGCATTTT	CASSLGPQGQGISNQPQHF
TRBV7-9	-	-	TRBJ1-6	TGTGCCAGCAGCTTGGAGACGGGCTCCCCCCTCCACTTT	CASSLETGSPLHF
TRBV7-2	-	-	TRBJ2-3	TGTGCCAGCAGCTTTCTCCCATCTAGCACAGATACGCAGTATTTT	CASSFLPSSTDTQYF
TRBV11-3	TRBD1	-	TRBJ2-7	TGTGCCAGCAGCCTCGGGGGGACAGGGGGCTACGAGCAGTACTTC	CASSLGGTGGYEQYF
TRBV7-8	TRBD1	-	TRBJ2-7	TGTGCCAGCAGCTGGGGACAGTCCCACGAGCAGTACTTC	CASSWGQSHEQYF
TRBV5-1	TRBD1	-	TRBJ2-7	TGCGCCAGCAGCCCAGGGACAGGGGGCAGGCACGAGCAGTACTTC	CASSPGTGGRHEQYF
TRBV27	TRBD2	-	TRBJ2-7	TGTGCCAGCAGTTTATCTCGCGGGAGGAGATCCGAGCAGTACTTC	CASSLSRGRRSEQYF
TRBV5-1	-	-	TRBJ1-3	TGCGCCAGCAGCTTGGCCCAGGGAGGCTCTGGAAACACCATATATTTT	CASSLAQGGSGNTIYF
TRBV5-5	-	-	TRBJ2-6	TGTGCCAGCAGCTCGTTTCAGGGCTTCTCTGGGGCCAACGTCCTGACTTTC	CASSSFQGFSGANVLTF
TRBV6-5	-	-	TRBJ2-7	TGTGCCACGGGACGAACCTACGAGCAGTACTTC	CATGRTYEQYF
TRBV28	-	-	TRBJ1-1	TGTGCCAGCAGTTTAATTGGGACATACACTGAAGCTTTCTTT	CASSLIGTYTEAFF
TRBV11-2	-	-	TRBJ1-4	TGTGCCAGCAGCTTAGAACCTGCAACTAATGAAAAACTGTTTTTT	CASSLEPATNEKLFF
TRBV5-4	TRBD1	-	TRBJ1-6	TGTGCCAGCAGCAGGACAGGGGGCGCCTATAATTCACCCCTCCACTTT	CASSRTGGAYNSPLHF
TRBV5-4	-	-	TRBJ2-5	TGTGCCAGCAGCTTGCCGGGGGGCCTTGAGACCCAGTACTTC	CASSLPGGLETQYF
TRBV5-1	-	-	TRBJ1-2	TGCGCCAGCAGCTTGGCCCCGGACAGTACCTATGGCTACACCTTC	CASSLAPDSTYGYTF
TRBV7-2	-	-	TRBJ1-1	TGTGCCAGCAGCTTCTCAGGGGCGCGGGGTGAAGCTTTCTTT	CASSFSGARGEAFF
TRBV5-1	-	-	TRBJ2-5	TGCGCCAGCAGCCCTGCTAGGGAGACCCAGTACTTC	CASSPARETQYF
TRBV4-3	-	-	TRBJ2-1	TGCGCCAGCAGCCGGATTGGGGTGGATGACAATGAGCAGTTCTTC	CASSRIGVDDNEQFF
TRBV10-3	TRBD1	-	TRBJ2-1	TGTGCCATCAGTGTGGGACAGGGGACGGATGAGCAGTTCTTC	CAISVGQGTDEQFF
TRBV19	-	-	TRBJ2-5	TGTGCCAGTAAATATATGGAGACCCAGTACTTC	CASKYMETQYF
TRBV7-2	-	-	TRBJ2-1	TGTGCCAGCAGCTTAGACCCTAGAAAACTGTTCTTC	CASSLDPRKLFF
TRBV6-6	-	-	TRBJ2-2	TGTGCCAGCAGCACTCGACCCGATGTGGGGGAGCTGTTTTTT	CASSTRPDVGELFF